These T cell receptor beta chains were read from a single sample in a study of control samples from healthy donors and cancer patients. The repertoire was sequenced with immunoSEQ multiplex PCR; TCRdb's copy has only in-frame clones and lacks some. The table has tens of thousands of clones, around 82% seen once. Input material: blood. The receptors derive from a man aged 50 to 59 in good health. The CDR3 runs from the conserved cysteine through the conserved F or W. A D gene is named only where the DNA matches it firmly. Clone size is stated in some rows and not others, as once, few, many or a class when expanded.

clone_size	d_call	v_call	j_call	cdr3_nt	cdr3_aa
.	.	TRBV18	TRBJ2-7	TGTGCCAGCTCACCACCTACAAGCTACGAGCAGTACTTC	CASSPPTSYEQYF
once	.	TRBV18	TRBJ2-3	TGTGCCAGCTCACCAGACGTCGGCACAGATACGCAGTATTTT	CASSPDVGTDTQYF
.	.	TRBV6-2/TRBV6-3	TRBJ2-3	TGTGCCAGCAGTTCCCCGTCGGGGCGGCGGGGAGAAGATACGCAGTATTTT	CASSSPSGRRGEDTQYF
.	TRBD1	TRBV13	TRBJ2-3	TGTGCCAGCAGCTTAGATGGGTCAGGGGGTATCACAGATACGCAGTATTTT	CASSLDGSGGITDTQYF
.	TRBD1	TRBV9	TRBJ1-4	TGTGCCAGCAGCGTACACAGGGGGCTAAATGAAAAACTGTTTTTT	CASSVHRGLNEKLFF
.	.	TRBV30	TRBJ1-5	TGTGCCTGGGGATCCCAGGGCAATCAGCCCCAGCATTTT	CAWGSQGNQPQHF
.	.	TRBV20-1	TRBJ1-2	TGCAGTGCTAGTGCGGGGGGCTATGGCTACACCTTC	CSASAGGYGYTF
.	TRBD1	TRBV29-1	TRBJ2-5	TGCAGCGCGCGACAGGGTAACGGGGAGACCCAGTACTTC	CSARQGNGETQYF
.	TRBD1	TRBV30	TRBJ2-7	TGTGCCTGGAGTTTTTGGATAGGACAGGGCACCTACGAGCAGTACTTC	CAWSFWIGQGTYEQYF
.	.	TRBV7-2	TRBJ2-7	TGTGCCAGCAGCTTAGTGGAGACAGTTTCCTACGAGCAGTACTTC	CASSLVETVSYEQYF
.	.	TRBV4-3	TRBJ1-1	TGCGCCAGCAGCCAAGGTGGGGGCAGGACTGAAGCTTTCTTT	CASSQGGGRTEAFF
.	TRBD1	TRBV5-4	TRBJ1-4	TGTGCCAGCAGATCGTCGACAGGGAGCTATGAAAAACTGTTTTTT	CASRSSTGSYEKLFF
.	.	TRBV6-1	TRBJ1-1	TGTGCCAGCAGTGAGCAGGAGAACACTGAAGCTTTCTTT	CASSEQENTEAFF
.	.	TRBV9	TRBJ2-7	TGTGCCAGCAGCGTAGGGCAGGACTCCTACGAGCAGTACTTC	CASSVGQDSYEQYF
.	TRBD1	TRBV29-1	TRBJ2-7	TGCAGCGCCATTCTACCCAAGCAGGGGGCTGGGATAGCGTACGAGCAGTACTTC	CSAILPKQGAGIAYEQYF
.	TRBD2	TRBV29-1	TRBJ2-5	TGCAGCGTTGAAGATCCCACCGGGAGGGCCCTTAAGATAGAGACCCAGTACTTC	CSVEDPTGRALKIETQYF
.	.	TRBV6-6	TRBJ1-1	TGTGCCAGCGCTAGGCCAATGAACACTGAAGCTTTCTTT	CASARPMNTEAFF
.	.	TRBV7-2	TRBJ1-2	TGTGCCAGCAGCTTAGGCCCCCCTTCCAACTATGGCTACACCTTC	CASSLGPPSNYGYTF
.	.	TRBV5-1	TRBJ1-1	TGCGCCAGCAGCTTGGGTGCCCTCACCAGGGCTGAAGCTTTCTTT	CASSLGALTRAEAFF
.	.	TRBV11-2	TRBJ2-7	TGTGCCAGCAGCTTAATTCCGAGCTACGAGCAGTACTTC	CASSLIPSYEQYF
few	.	TRBV5-1	TRBJ1-2	TGCGCCAGCAGCCTGCCGTCCGGGGACTATGGCTACACCTTC	CASSLPSGDYGYTF
.	TRBD2	TRBV11-1	TRBJ2-5	TGTGCCAGCAGCTTAGGAGCGGGGGCCAAACAAGAGACCCAGTACTTC	CASSLGAGAKQETQYF
.	.	TRBV9	TRBJ1-1	TGTGCCAGCAGCATCGGACAGTCGAACACTGAAGCTTTCTTT	CASSIGQSNTEAFF
.	TRBD1	TRBV2	TRBJ1-2	TGTGCCAGCAGGGGGTATTCCGGGACAGGGGGTATTCCGAGTTGGAACTATGGCTACACCTTC	CASRGYSGTGGIPSWNYGYTF
.	TRBD2	TRBV7-2	TRBJ2-7	TGTGCCAGCAGCCCCCGGACTAGCGGTAACTCCTACGAGCAGTACTTC	CASSPRTSGNSYEQYF
.	.	TRBV6-4	TRBJ2-2	TGTGCCAGCAGATGGACAGTTACCACCGGGGAGCTGTTTTTT	CASRWTVTTGELFF
few	TRBD1	TRBV18	TRBJ1-4	TGTGCCAGCGGGGACAGTATAGGTGAAAAACTGTTTTTT	CASGDSIGEKLFF
.	.	TRBV2	TRBJ2-7	TGTGCCAGCAGTAGAGGACAGACAATCTACGAGCAGTACTTC	CASSRGQTIYEQYF
.	.	TRBV30	TRBJ1-1	TGTGCCAGGGGAGGGCGGGGCATGAACACTGAAGCTTTCTTT	CARGGRGMNTEAFF
.	TRBD2	TRBV18	TRBJ2-5	TGTGCCAGCTCACCCTTAACCGGGACTAGCGGGCGGAAGACCCAGTACTTC	CASSPLTGTSGRKTQYF
.	.	TRBV6-4	TRBJ1-2	TGTGCCAGCAGTGACTCTGAGGAAGGGGATGGCTACACCTTC	CASSDSEEGDGYTF
.	TRBD2	TRBV6-6	TRBJ2-3	TGTGCCAGCAGTCAACGGGCGGGAGGCGGCTCCACAGATACGCAGTATTTT	CASSQRAGGGSTDTQYF
.	.	TRBV19	TRBJ1-2	TGTGCCACCCTGGACGGGGGCTGGGCCCAAGGCTACACCTTC	CATLDGGWAQGYTF